This entry lists 21 T cell receptor beta chains sequenced from one sample in a study of blood T cells in healthy people across ages. The use of a sample-barcoded 5' primer and a J-beta primer mix characterized a second PCR of roughly 6 to 11 cycles. TCRdb reprocessed the 5' RACE reads via MiXCR and lists one record per CDR3 protein. This sample has about 1 million distinct CDR3 sequences, with 20% to 25% found just once. The same sample was also studied in work on T cells of mothers and their children.

Sequencing was performed on blood. These receptors were obtained from a girl aged 2 to 10 in good health.

This clonotype was seen a few times. The chain joins TRBV4-1 to TRBJ1-2; perhaps TRBD1 as D (6 bases). Trimming removed 0 bases from V and 9 bases from J, with 14 bases in between. Germline V lookup: CDR1 MGHRA, CDR2 YSYEKL. This CDR3 is built from 14 residues. CDR3 sequence: CASSQDGGGWSYTF. The DNA for the CDR3 is TGCGCCAGCAGCCAAGATGGGGGCGGATGGAGCTACACCTTC.

This chain joins TRBV29-1 and TRBJ2-5, with a possible D match to TRBD1 (6 bases). The DNA end is a closer match to TRBJ2-1, so the J assignment may be wrong. In germline, CDR1 is SQVTM, CDR2 ANQGSEA. The CDR3 runs to 10 residues. The CDR3 sequence: CSVEQGKQFF. In DNA, the CDR3 is TGCAGCGTTGAGCAGGGGAAGCAGTTCTTC.

This clonotype was seen only a few times. The chain carries TRBV5-6 and TRBJ2-1; 7 positions match TRBD2. The J call could be wrong; TRBJ2-5 is a better fit for the DNA end. Germline-derived CDR1 and CDR2 are SGHDT and YYEEEE. The CDR3 contains 15 residues. CDR3 sequence (DNA): TGTGCCAGCACCCAGGGAGGGCTCGGTGCTGGAGCCCAGTACTTC. As protein: CASTQGGLGAGAQYF.

This clonotype was seen a few times. The V call is TRBV20-1, the J call TRBJ2-3; TRBD1 aligns across 9 bases. Germline V gene lookup returns CDR1 DFQATT and CDR2 SNEGSKA (reference sequence). The CDR3 extends over 15 amino acids. Unmatched junction bases numbered 7, after V lost 5 bases and J lost 1 base. CDR3 coding DNA: TGCAGTGCTGCCGGGACAGGGTCCCGCACAGATACGCAGTATTTT. It codes for CSAAGTGSRTDTQYF.

On this clonotype: Germline is not matched at one junction end, which may reflect a read error. V is TRBV28 and J is TRBJ2-5; 8 nucleotides match TRBD2. Germline CDR1 reads MDHEN; CDR2 reads SYDVKM. This CDR3 has 16 amino acids. This chain's CDR3 is CASILEAGVLLETQYF. The CDR3 nucleotides read TGTGCCAGCATTTTAGAAGCGGGAGTCCTACTTGAGACCCAGTACTTC.

The rearrangement links TRBV7-9 to TRBJ2-3; unclear D gene. CDR3 length: 14 residues. V shed 4 bases and J shed 5 bases, with 13 bases lying between them. Germline lookup yields CDR1 SEHNR and CDR2 FQNEAQ (reference sequence). The DNA of the CDR3 is TGTGCCAGCAGCTCAGTACTGCCAGTAGATACGCAGTATTTT. Its protein product is CASSSVLPVDTQYF.

This clonotype came up a few times. The chain carries TRBV3-1 and TRBJ2-7; possible D gene TRBD2, 6 bases. V was clipped by 5 bases and J by 1 base, with 15 bases between them. This CDR3 region has 15 residues. Germline CDR1 and CDR2: LGHDT and YNNKEL (reference sequence). Written as DNA, the CDR3 is TGTGCCAGCAGCACCCGACGGGGGACTTCCTACGAGCAGTACTTC. It specifies CASSTRRGTSYEQYF.

This clonotype was found a few times. J is TRBJ1-1 and V is TRBV29-1; no firm D call. The V end lost 4 bases, the J end lost 8 bases, and 8 bases lay between the germline ends. Germline assignment: CDR1 SQVTM and CDR2 ANQGSEA. CDR3 length: 10 residues. The CDR3 protein is CSVVPTEAFF. The CDR3 bases are TGCAGCGTTGTTCCGACAGAAGCTTTCTTT.

J is TRBJ2-7 and V is TRBV6-1; D not resolved. The germline V gene encodes CDR1 MNHNS and CDR2 SASEGT. There are 12 residues in the CDR3. Trimming stripped 1 base from V and 6 bases from J, with 7 bases between. CDR3 in amino acids: CASSEDFSEQYF. The CDR3 DNA reads as TGTGCCAGCAGTGAAGATTTCTCCGAGCAGTACTTC.

This clonotype came up a few times. The chain couples TRBV20-1 to TRBJ1-4; D not resolved. CDR1 is DFQATT, CDR2 SNEGSKA, per germline (reference sequence). The CDR3 sequence is 13 residues long. CDR3 nucleotide sequence: TGCAGCCTTATGGCCGGACCTAATGAAAAACTGTTTTTT. Translating it yields CSLMAGPNEKLFF.

Only a few counts were recorded for this clonotype. J is TRBJ1-4 and V is TRBV20-1; 9 bases agree with TRBD1. This CDR3 has 18 amino acids. V shed 4 bases, J shed 6 bases, and the junction held 18 bases outside the gene matches. Germline CDR1 is DFQATT and CDR2 is SNEGSKA (reference sequence). The DNA of the CDR3 is TGCAGTGCTATCGTCCCGGGACAGGGCGGATTAATCGATGAAAAACTGTTTTTT. As protein: CSAIVPGQGGLIDEKLFF.

V usage is TRBV27 and J usage is TRBJ2-1; TRBD2 might be the D (6 bases). The CDR3 contains 14 residues. V dropped 5 bases and J dropped 0 bases, with 8 bases sitting between them. Germline V CDR1 and CDR2: MNHEY, SMNVEV (reference sequence). CDR3 bases: TGTGCCAGCAGTCGGGGGACCTCCTACAATGAGCAGTTCTTC. Protein sequence: CASSRGTSYNEQFF.

The gene calls are TRBV14 and TRBJ2-1; possible D gene TRBD2, 5 bases. The CDR3 extends over 15 amino acids. Germline CDR1 reads SGHDN; CDR2 reads FVKESK. V lost 1 base to trimming and J lost 4 bases, with 11 bases between them. The CDR3 loop is CASSQVRGLYNEQFF. DNA of the CDR3: TGTGCCAGCAGCCAAGTGAGAGGGTTATACAATGAGCAGTTCTTC.

The chain links TRBV9 to TRBJ2-7; tentatively, D is TRBD2 (5 bases). The germline V gene encodes CDR1 SGDLS and CDR2 YYNGEE. This CDR3 has 15 residues. V was trimmed by 4 bases and J by 0 bases, leaving 14 bases between them. The CDR3 nucleotides are TGTGCCAGCAGCTCACATGGCGGGCACTCCTACGAGCAGTACTTC. Protein sequence: CASSSHGGHSYEQYF.

This chain connects TRBV29-1 to TRBJ2-7, with 7 bases matching TRBD1. The CDR3 sequence is 11 residues long. Losses at the gene ends were 5 bases for V and 11 bases for J; bases not matched to a gene: 9. Germline values: CDR1 SQVTM, CDR2 ANQGSEA. The CDR3 DNA is TGCAGCGTTACGGGACAGAGGGCCGAGTACTTC. It specifies CSVTGQRAEYF.

The V gene is TRBV6-5, the J gene TRBJ2-3, with D unclear. V was shortened by 0 bases and J by 1 base, with 11 bases between the two germline ends. Looked up from germline, CDR1 is MNHEY and CDR2 is SVGAGI. The CDR3 runs to 16 residues. The CDR3 reads CASSYSAPLGTDTQYF. In DNA form, the CDR3 reads TGTGCCAGCAGTTACTCGGCTCCGCTCGGCACAGATACGCAGTATTTT.

This clonotype was observed once. The chain recombines TRBV2 with TRBJ2-5; no clear D. The germline V gene encodes CDR1 SNHLY and CDR2 FYNNEI. The CDR3 extends over 15 amino acids. Deletions cut 2 bases from V and 0 bases from J, with 10 bases between. CDR3 in amino acids: CASSENGRNQETQYF. In nucleotides, the CDR3 is TGTGCCAGCAGTGAAAATGGTCGGAACCAAGAGACCCAGTACTTC.

This clonotype has more than one count but fewer than ten. The chain is built from TRBV4-2 and TRBJ2-1; perhaps D is TRBD1 or TRBD2 (6 bases each). The CDR3 loop spans 15 amino acids. Per germline, CDR1 LGHNA and CDR2 YNFKEQ. Between the trimmed V and J ends, which lost 4 bases and 7 bases, there was a span of 17 bases. The chain's CDR3 is CASSRGDTSGNEQFF. In DNA, the CDR3 is TGTGCCAGCAGCCGCGGGGACACCTCCGGGAATGAGCAGTTCTTC.

This clonotype was observed a handful of times. The chain links TRBV7-3 to TRBJ2-2, with TRBD1 matching 8 bases. The germline V gene has CDR1 SGHTA and CDR2 FQGTGA. The CDR3 is 15 residues long. V gave up 5 bases and J gave up 4 bases; unmatched junction bases: 6. CDR3 in DNA: TGTGCCAGCAGCCGGACGACAGGGGTCACCGGGGAGCTGTTTTTT. Its translation: CASSRTTGVTGELFF.

This sequence joins TRBV20-1 and TRBJ2-7, with D perhaps matching TRBD1 or TRBD2 (5 bases each). Trimming removed 0 bases at V and 3 bases at J, with 18 bases between. Germline lookup yields CDR1 DFQATT and CDR2 SNEGSKA (reference sequence). This CDR3 contains 16 residues. The DNA for the CDR3 is TGCAGTGCTAGAGATCGCGAGGGGATCAGGTACTACGAGCAGTACTTC. Translation: CSARDREGIRYYEQYF.

There are a few counts of this clonotype. The chain employs TRBV7-9 and TRBJ2-7; 7 bases agree with TRBD1. The J segment lost 5 bases and the V segment lost 5 bases, leaving 15 bases of the junction unmatched. This CDR3 has 16 amino acids. Germline CDR1 SEHNR, CDR2 FQNEAQ (reference sequence). Here the CDR3 DNA reads TGTGCCAGCAGCGCCCGGGACAGATTTATTTTCAACGAGCAGTACTTC. This sequence encodes CASSARDRFIFNEQYF.